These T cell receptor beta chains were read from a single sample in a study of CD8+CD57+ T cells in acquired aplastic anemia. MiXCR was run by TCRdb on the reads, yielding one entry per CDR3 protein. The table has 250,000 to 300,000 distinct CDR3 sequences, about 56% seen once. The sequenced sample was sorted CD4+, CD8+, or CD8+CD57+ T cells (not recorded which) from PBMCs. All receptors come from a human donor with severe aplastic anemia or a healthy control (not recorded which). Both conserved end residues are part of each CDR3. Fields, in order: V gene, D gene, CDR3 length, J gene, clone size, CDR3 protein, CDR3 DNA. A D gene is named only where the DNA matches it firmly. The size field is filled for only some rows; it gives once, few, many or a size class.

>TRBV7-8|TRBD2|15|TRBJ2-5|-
CASSQATSGGETQYF
TGTGCCAGCAGCCAGGCGACTAGCGGGGGGGAGACCCAGTACTTC
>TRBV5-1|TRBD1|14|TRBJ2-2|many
CASRGQTDTGELFF
TGCGCCAGCAGGGGACAGACGGACACCGGGGAGCTGTTTTTT
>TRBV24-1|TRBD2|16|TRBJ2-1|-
CATSHLGLAGVGEQFF
TGTGCCACCTCGCACCTCGGACTAGCGGGGGTTGGAGAGCAGTTCTTC
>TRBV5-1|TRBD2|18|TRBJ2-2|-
CASSRGLAGGLNTGELFF
TGCGCCAGCAGCCGGGGACTAGCGGGAGGATTGAACACCGGGGAGCTGTTTTTT
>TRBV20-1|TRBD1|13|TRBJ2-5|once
CSAPDRGGETQYF
TGCAGTGCTCCGGACAGGGGAGGGGAGACCCAGTACTTC
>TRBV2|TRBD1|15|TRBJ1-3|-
CASSSGTGVGNTIYF
TGTGCCAGCAGTAGCGGGACAGGAGTTGGAAACACCATATATTTT
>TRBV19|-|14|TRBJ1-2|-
CASSPRYGLSGYTF
TGTGCCAGTAGTCCCCGTTATGGTTTGAGTGGCTACACCTTC
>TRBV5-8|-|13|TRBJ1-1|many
CASSREGGVLSFF
TGTGCCAGCAGCCGGGAGGGCGGCGTCTTATCTTTCTTT
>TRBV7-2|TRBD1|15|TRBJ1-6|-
CASSVTGAGNSPLHF
TGTGCCAGCAGTGTCACAGGGGCGGGTAATTCACCCCTCCACTTT
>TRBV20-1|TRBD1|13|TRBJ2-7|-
CSARDRARYEQYF
TGCAGTGCTAGGGACAGGGCCCGTTACGAGCAGTACTTC
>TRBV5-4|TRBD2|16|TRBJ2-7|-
CASSAPTSGLPYEQYF
TGTGCCAGCAGCGCCCCAACTAGCGGGCTACCCTACGAGCAGTACTTC
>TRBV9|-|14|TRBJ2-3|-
CASSVEGNTDTQYF
TGTGCCAGCAGCGTAGAAGGGAACACAGATACGCAGTATTTT
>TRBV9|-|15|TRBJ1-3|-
CASSVGGSSGNTIYF
TGTGCCAGCAGCGTAGGGGGCAGTTCTGGAAACACCATATATTTT
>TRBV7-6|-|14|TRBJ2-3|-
CASSLYSGKDTQYF
TGTGCCAGCAGCTTGTACAGTGGCAAGGATACGCAGTATTTT
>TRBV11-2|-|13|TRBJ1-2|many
CASSLEPVSGYTF
TGTGCCAGCAGCTTAGAGCCCGTGAGCGGCTACACCTTC
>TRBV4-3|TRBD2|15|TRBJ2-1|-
CASSPSGRAYNEQFF
TGCGCCAGCAGCCCGAGCGGGAGGGCCTACAATGAGCAGTTCTTC
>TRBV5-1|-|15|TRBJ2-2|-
CASSPLPSNTGELFF
TGCGCCAGCAGCCCATTACCCTCGAACACCGGGGAGCTGTTTTTT
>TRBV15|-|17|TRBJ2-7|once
CATSRDNGGFGAYEQYF
TGTGCCACCAGCAGAGATAATGGGGGGTTTGGGGCCTACGAGCAGTACTTC
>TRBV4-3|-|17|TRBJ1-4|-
CASSLDVSSSHNEKLFF
TGCGCCAGCAGCTTGGATGTCTCAAGCTCACATAATGAAAAACTGTTTTTT
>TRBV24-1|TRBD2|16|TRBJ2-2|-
CATSDLGRGDTGELFF
TGTGCCACCAGTGATTTAGGGAGGGGAGATACCGGGGAGCTGTTTTTT
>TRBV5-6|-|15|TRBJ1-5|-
CASSQTQGRNQPQHF
TGTGCCAGCAGTCAGACACAGGGAAGGAATCAGCCCCAGCATTTT
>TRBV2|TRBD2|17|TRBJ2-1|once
CASSEALWLAGSDEQFF
TGTGCCAGCAGTGAAGCGCTCTGGCTAGCGGGATCCGATGAGCAGTTCTTC
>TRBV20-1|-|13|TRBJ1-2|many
CSVLLSGLNGYTF
TGCAGTGTTCTCCTAAGTGGGCTGAATGGCTACACCTTC
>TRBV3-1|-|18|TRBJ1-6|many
CASSQSVLPGTLYSPLHF
TGTGCCAGCAGCCAAAGTGTCCTCCCCGGGACATTATATTCACCCCTCCACTTT
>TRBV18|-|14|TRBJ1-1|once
CASSLSTGNAEAFF
TGTGCCAGCTCACTTTCGACCGGGAATGCTGAAGCTTTCTTT
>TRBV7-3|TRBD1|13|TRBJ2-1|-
CASSLPDRVEQFF
TGTGCCAGCAGCTTACCCGACAGGGTTGAGCAGTTCTTC
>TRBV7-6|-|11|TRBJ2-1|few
CASSLDAEQFF
TGTGCCAGCAGCTTAGATGCTGAGCAGTTCTTC
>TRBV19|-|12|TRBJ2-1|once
CASSMWRNEQFF
TGTGCCAGTAGTATGTGGAGAAATGAGCAGTTCTTC
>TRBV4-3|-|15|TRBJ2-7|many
CASSQEKSGAKEQYF
TGCGCCAGCAGCCAAGAAAAGTCGGGGGCGAAAGAGCAGTACTTC
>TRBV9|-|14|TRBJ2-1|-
CASSAGTRGNEQFF
TGTGCCAGCAGCGCCGGGACCCGGGGCAATGAGCAGTTCTTC
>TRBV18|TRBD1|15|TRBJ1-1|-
CASSPPGTVGTEAFF
TGTGCCAGCTCACCTCCTGGGACAGTGGGCACTGAAGCTTTCTTT
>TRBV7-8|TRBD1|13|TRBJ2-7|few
CASSSTDRAEQYF
TGTGCCAGCAGCTCGACTGACAGGGCCGAGCAGTACTTC
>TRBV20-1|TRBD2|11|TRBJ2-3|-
CGTGGGDTQYF
TGCGGCACCGGCGGGGGAGATACGCAGTATTTT
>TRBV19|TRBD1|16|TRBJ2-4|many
CASSGGTGDSKNIQYF
TGTGCCAGTAGTGGTGGGACAGGGGATTCCAAAAACATTCAGTACTTC
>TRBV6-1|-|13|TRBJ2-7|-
CASSIRAALEQYF
TGTGCCAGCAGTATTAGGGCCGCACTCGAGCAGTACTTC
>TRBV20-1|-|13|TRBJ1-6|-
CSAREQSNSPLHF
TGCAGTGCTAGAGAACAGTCGAATTCACCCCTCCACTTT
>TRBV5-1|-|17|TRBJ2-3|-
CASSLVSLGDSTDTQYF
TGCGCCAGCAGCTTGGTGTCGTTGGGAGATAGCACAGATACGCAGTATTTT
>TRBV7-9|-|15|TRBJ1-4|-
CASSYDIRTNEKLFF
TGTGCCAGCAGTTACGATATAAGAACTAATGAAAAACTGTTTTTT
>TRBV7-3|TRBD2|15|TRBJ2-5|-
CASSFFGGLQETQYF
TGTGCCAGCAGCTTCTTCGGGGGACTACAAGAGACCCAGTACTTC
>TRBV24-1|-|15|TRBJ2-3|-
CATSEPASETDTQYF
TGTGCCACCAGTGAGCCAGCGTCGGAAACAGATACGCAGTATTTT
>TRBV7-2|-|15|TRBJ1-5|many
CASSLDLWDRQPQHF
TGTGCCAGCAGCTTAGATCTCTGGGACCGACAGCCCCAGCATTTT
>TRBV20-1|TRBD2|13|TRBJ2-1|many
CSAAPGLANEQFF
TGCAGTGCCGCCCCGGGACTAGCGAATGAGCAGTTCTTC
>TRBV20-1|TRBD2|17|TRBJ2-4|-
CSAPGLAGGRAKNIQYF
TGCAGTGCGCCGGGACTAGCGGGGGGACGAGCCAAAAACATTCAGTACTTC
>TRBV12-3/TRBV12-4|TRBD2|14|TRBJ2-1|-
CASSFELAGNEQFF
TGTGCCAGCAGTTTTGAACTAGCGGGAAATGAGCAGTTCTTC
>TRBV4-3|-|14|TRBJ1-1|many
CASSRSEGNTEAFF
TGCGCCAGCTCAAGAAGTGAGGGGAACACTGAAGCTTTCTTT
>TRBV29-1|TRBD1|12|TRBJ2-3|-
CSVETGPYTQYF
TGCAGCGTTGAGACAGGGCCTTATACGCAGTATTTT
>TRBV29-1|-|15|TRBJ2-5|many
CSVEGSDSLQETQYF
TGCAGCGTTGAGGGTTCGGACAGTCTACAAGAGACCCAGTACTTC
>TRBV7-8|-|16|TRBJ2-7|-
CASSLVGQRSYNEQYF
TGTGCCAGCAGCTTAGTGGGGCAACGCTCCTACAATGAGCAGTACTTC
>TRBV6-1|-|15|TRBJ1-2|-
CASSKDAQPNYGYTF
TGTGCCAGCAGTAAGGACGCGCAACCTAACTATGGCTACACCTTC
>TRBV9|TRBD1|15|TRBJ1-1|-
CASSAPTGTNTEAFF
TGTGCCAGCAGCGCCCCGACAGGGACGAACACTGAAGCTTTCTTT
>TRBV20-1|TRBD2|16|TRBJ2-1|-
CSARVSGTSDNNEQFF
TGCAGTGCTAGAGTCTCCGGGACTAGCGATAACAATGAGCAGTTCTTC